What follows is one T cell receptor (beta chain) and its context. The antigen remains undetermined. Unexposed donor CD4+ T cells date from 2011-2018, before the COVID-19 pandemic. The cells were cultured for less than twelve days before CD4+ T cells were isolated. Here immunoSEQ multiplex PCR was the method, and the copy in TCRdb shows in-frame clones only, minus some. The sample shows about 29,000 clones, about 75% of them seen only once. These data originate in a study of CD4 T cells in relation to SARS-CoV-2 and coronaviruses. Study-level points and caveats: SARS-CoV-2-driven expansion was significantly weaker in crossreactive than monoreactive clones.

Input material: CD4+ T cells from PBMCs, cultured in vitro. This TCR was sampled from a human donor in good health.

CDR3 in DNA: TGTGCCAGCAGTTTGGGACAGGGGGTATGGGCTTTCTTT. Its protein product is CASSLGQGVWAFF. V is TRBV6-5 and J is TRBJ1-1; TRBD1 agrees at 11 bases. The germline CDR1 and CDR2 sequences are MNHEY and SVGAGI. The CDR3 consists of 13 residues. The J segment lost 11 bases and the V segment lost 4 bases, leaving 6 bases of the junction unmatched.